Sequencing of this T cell receptor beta chain was carried out in a study of T cells after yellow fever vaccination. Findings and limits, study-wide: Just a small share of clonotypes turned up in the CD4 compartment as well as the CD8 compartment.

The length of the CDR3 is 13 residues. The germline V and J ends were trimmed by 0 bases and 13 bases, with 15 bases remaining between them. Germline CDR1 is KGHSH and CDR2 is LQKENI. This clonotype turned up a few times. Its antigen is unknown. TCRdb re-called the 5' RACE reads through MiXCR, storing one row per CDR3 protein. This table holds some 300,000 distinct CDR3 sequences, approximately 8% found once. The TCR was taken from a young man who received the YFV17D yellow fever vaccine. This chain connects TRBV18 to TRBJ1-1, with D tentatively TRBD1 (6 bases). The sequencing used PBMCs, collected more than 40 days after the first yellow fever vaccination. The CDR3 spells CASSPPSAGEGFF. In DNA form, the CDR3 reads TGTGCCAGCTCACCACCGTCGGCAGGGGAGGGTTTCTTT.